This T cell receptor (beta chain) was recorded in a study of blood T cell repertoires in COVID-19 (TCRdb year 2020). In terms of the full investigation: Samples from collaborators originated in the United States, Italy and Spain and spanned both the acute and convalescent phases of COVID-19. Sample metadata almost always included a de-identified subject ID, COVID-19 status, age in years and sex. The samples were drawn from two sources: the first 160 participants of the ongoing ImmuneRACE study, and 1,200 or so subjects contributed by 6 global collaborators. Where available, HLA class I and class II types were taken from metadata supplied by the sample provider and were not determined by assay-based typing. The dataset comprised deeply sampled blood TCRbeta repertoires from subjects exposed to, actively infected with, or recovered from COVID-19. The material from the prospective study consisted of cDNA or gDNA derived from T cells, B-cell-depleted T cells, or PBMCs. The repertoires were released in a freely available public database meant as a resource for research on the immune response to SARS-CoV-2.

The immunoSEQ Assay, a bias-controlled multiplex PCR, was used to amplify TCRbeta CDR3 regions from genomic DNA. The published analysis was carried out like this. The number of nucleated cells in each sample was estimated from the amplification of reference gene primers within the assay. Sequence reads were collapsed and filtered to measure the absolute abundance of every unique TCRbeta CDR3 rearrangement. For each sample, productive Simpson clonality was calculated as the square root of Simpson's diversity index across productive rearrangements. Not all clones reach the TCRdb copy of this immuneACCESS table, which keeps in-frame sequences only. Checked studies attribute under half of the gap to unresolved V genes and leave the rest unexplained. V and J calls and clone size come straight from that table; D and trimming were deduced from the DNA. The sample has roughly 150,000 clones on record, about four fifths of them singletons. Together, the top ten hold roughly 2% of the sample.

General findings and caveats noted by the study authors: The quantity of clinical and demographic metadata differed by source and by participant and was supplied without curation.

The collaborating institutions used their own protocols to collect whole blood in K2EDTA tubes. For TCRbeta analysis, collaborators shipped samples in one of three forms: frozen whole blood, isolated PBMCs, or DNA extracted from either of those sample types. The CDR3 covers 14 residues, taking in both the cysteine and the phenylalanine. Left in the record is the CDR3 DNA by itself, 42 bases read in frame from the first base. CDR1 and CDR2 were assigned from the germline V gene (reference sequence) as DFQATT and SNEGSKA. V gives up 3 bases and J gives up 6 bases, and the segment between their germline ends measures 14 bases. With regard to this clone: Its antigen specificity is not known. Base quality data are lacking; no much larger clone is found one base away.

Material: peripheral blood. The clonotype comes from a woman aged 80 or over with acute or convalescent COVID-19. Recombination joined TRBV20-1 with TRBJ1-4; TRBD1 is possibly the D segment (6 matching bases). The sequenced DNA is TGCAGTGCTAGTGGGGGGCGAGATGATGAAAAACTGTTTTTT. This yields the protein CSASGGRDDEKLFF.